The clone carrying this T cell receptor beta chain was picked up a small number of times. Its antigen remains unknown. PCR amplification relied on 60 Vbeta primers (plus 13 Jbeta primers). Sequencing used immunoSEQ multiplex PCR; TCRdb keeps in-frame clones, though not all of them. The table lists 120,000 to 150,000 clones, 66% of them singletons, with 6.5% in the top ten. The CDR3 has 16 residues. V shed 5 bases and J 2 bases; nucleotides not matched to a gene: 9. Per the germline V gene, CDR1 is SGHTA and CDR2 is FQGNSA. The sample comes from a study of cytomegalovirus exposure and HLA in healthy donors. Overall study context: Samples from HLA-typed donors yielded approximately 80 million unique TCRs in an early data release. Genotyping showed 70% to 90% of roughly 390 donors falling in the Caucasian-associated ancestry cluster. Whole-study results and caveats: Under in vitro conditions, three CMV-associated chains were confirmed as specific for CMV antigens. The study recorded 150 to 200 TCR beta chains that were cytomegalovirus-associated.

V and J are TRBV7-2 and TRBJ2-5; the match to TRBD2 covers 9 bases. The source material was PBMCs. The clonotype was recovered from an older woman in good health and CMV-seronegative. This CDR3 is CASSPKLAGKQETQYF. CDR3 nucleotide sequence: TGTGCCAGCAGCCCTAAGCTAGCGGGGAAGCAAGAGACCCAGTACTTC.